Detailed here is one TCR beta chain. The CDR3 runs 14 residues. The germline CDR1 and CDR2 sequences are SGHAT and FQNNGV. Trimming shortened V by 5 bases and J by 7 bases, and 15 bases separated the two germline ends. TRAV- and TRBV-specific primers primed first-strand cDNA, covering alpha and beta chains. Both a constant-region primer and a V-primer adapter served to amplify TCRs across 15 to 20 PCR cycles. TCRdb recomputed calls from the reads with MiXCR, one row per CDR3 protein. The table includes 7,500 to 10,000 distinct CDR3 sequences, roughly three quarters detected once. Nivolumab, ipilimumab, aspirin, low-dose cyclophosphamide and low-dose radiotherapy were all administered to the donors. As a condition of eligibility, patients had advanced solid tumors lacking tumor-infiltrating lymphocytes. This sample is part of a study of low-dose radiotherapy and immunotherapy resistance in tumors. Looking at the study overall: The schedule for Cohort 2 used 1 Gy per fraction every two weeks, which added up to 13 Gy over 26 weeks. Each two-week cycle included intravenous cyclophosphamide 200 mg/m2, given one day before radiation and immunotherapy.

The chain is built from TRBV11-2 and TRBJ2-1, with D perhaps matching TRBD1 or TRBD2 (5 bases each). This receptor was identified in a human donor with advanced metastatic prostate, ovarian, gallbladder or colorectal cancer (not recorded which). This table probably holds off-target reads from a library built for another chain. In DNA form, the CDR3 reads TGTGCCAGCAGCCCGGGACCACTTGTTAATGAGCAGTTCTTC. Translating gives CASSPGPLVNEQFF.